Many counts were recorded for the clone carrying this T cell receptor beta chain. Its antigen is currently unknown. The germline V and J ends were trimmed by 0 bases and 0 bases, with 12 bases remaining between them. Germline CDR1 MNHEY, CDR2 SVGEGT. This CDR3 has 17 residues. This sample is part of a study of T cell repertoires in cytomegalovirus infection. Across the whole study: Matching HLA type, along with CMV infection, was indicated by public TCR beta signatures.

Via MiXCR, TCRdb re-called the reads, giving one row per CDR3 protein. The table shows under 250,000 distinct CDR3 sequences, with around 6.6% occurring only once. Points from the study as a whole: CMV carriers with the relevant HLA were identified by cumulative public TCR beta family frequency.

The source is a human donor in good health (CMV status not recorded). Some clones in this sample may be carry-over from other donors' samples. The rearrangement uses TRBV6-2 or TRBV6-3 and TRBJ2-1, with D maybe TRBD1 (5 bases). The sample taken for sequencing was PBMCs. The DNA of the CDR3 is TGTGCCAGCAGTTACTCGACTGGGGCCGGCTCCTACAATGAGCAGTTCTTC. It codes for CASSYSTGAGSYNEQFF.